These 11 T cell receptor beta chains were all obtained from the same sample, sequenced in a study of beta chain features in type 1 diabetes (dated by TCRdb to 2016 to 2018). Library prep was done by the immunoSEQ multiplex PCR assay. The High Capacity cDNA Reverse Transcription Kit was used to reverse transcribe all of the isolated RNA, meaning that expressed TCRB transcripts were what got sequenced. The source is immuneACCESS, and TCRdb retained only in-frame sequences with V and J called. Part of the clones is not carried over; for the studies checked, unresolved V genes explain less than half of this, and the remainder is unexplained. For this sample the table gives 250,000 to 350,000 clones, of which 14% were detected only once. The top ten hold roughly 0.018% of the sample. Their specific antigens are unknown. Broader findings and caveats from the paper: In all four CD4+ subsets, TCRB CDR3 length was moderately but significantly shorter in type 1 diabetes patients.

What was sequenced was naive CD4+ T cells from blood. In the paper's terms, the cell subset or site label means: true naive CD4+ T cells. Every receptor here comes from a man in his thirties or forties with type 1 diabetes.

This clone has more than one count but fewer than ten. V gene TRBV4-3 combines with J gene TRBJ1-1; no reliable D call. Trimming took off 0 bases at V and 5 bases at J, with 7 bases between the two ends. This CDR3 is 13 amino acids long. Per the germline V gene, CDR1 is LGHNA and CDR2 is YSLEER. This CDR3 is CASSQDRRTEAFF. In nucleotides, the CDR3 is TGCGCCAGCAGCCAAGATCGCAGGACTGAAGCTTTCTTT.

This chain uses TRBV2 with TRBJ2-5, with 14 bases matching TRBD2. Trimming took 1 base from V and 3 from J; bases not matched to a gene: 1. This CDR3 has 16 residues. Germline CDR1 reads SNHLY; CDR2 reads FYNNEI. The CDR3 DNA sequence: TGTGCCAGCAGTGAAGTGGGACTAGCGGGAGAAGAGACCCAGTACTTC. Its translation is CASSEVGLAGEETQYF.

The chain couples TRBV6-4 to TRBJ2-1; 9 bases are a match to TRBD2. Trimming cost V 0 bases and J 4 bases; bases outside gene matches: 7. The CDR3 runs 17 residues. Per germline, CDR1 MRHNA and CDR2 SNTAGT. The CDR3 bases are TGTGCCAGCAGTGACTCCCCAGGGACTAGCTTATACAATGAGCAGTTCTTC. Protein: CASSDSPGTSLYNEQFF.

Here the CDR3 DNA reads TGTGCCAGCTCACCTCAAGCGGGACTGACGACCTACGAGCAGTACTTC. This codes for CASSPQAGLTTYEQYF. This sequence joins TRBV18 and TRBJ2-7; 7 bases align to TRBD2. Unmatched junction bases numbered 10, after V lost 3 bases and J lost 2 bases. This CDR3 spans 16 amino acids. Germline CDR1 reads KGHSH; CDR2 reads LQKENI.

The V and J genes are TRBV6-6 and TRBJ2-2; weak D call: TRBD2 (6 bases). The CDR3 loop spans 16 amino acids. Germline values: CDR1 MNHNY, CDR2 SVGAGI (reference sequence). V was cut by 6 bases and J by 2 bases, with 16 bases left in between. This chain's CDR3 is CASSPTRPDNTGELFF. For the CDR3, the DNA is TGTGCCAGCAGCCCGACTAGGCCGGATAACACCGGGGAGCTGTTTTTT.

The chain uses TRBV5-1 and TRBJ2-1; D gene ambiguous. This CDR3 contains 13 residues. From germline, CDR1 is SGHRS and CDR2 YFSETQ. V was shortened by 0 bases and J by 12 bases, with 13 bases between the two germline ends. The CDR3 DNA follows: TGCGCCAGCAGCTTGGCCGATGGTATCGGGCAGTTCTTC. It encodes CASSLADGIGQFF.

In its sample, this clone was seen a few times. This chain connects TRBV19 to TRBJ1-1, with TRBD1 matching 7 bases. The CDR3 extends over 16 amino acids. V trimming: 4 bases; J trimming: 1 base; junction bases outside the gene matches: 9. Germline assignment: CDR1 LNHDA and CDR2 SQIVND (reference sequence). The CDR3 spells CASSTYPQGKNTEAFF. The CDR3 bases are TGTGCCAGTAGTACCTACCCACAGGGGAAGAACACTGAAGCTTTCTTT.

The table lists this clone with a few counts. The chain carries TRBV28 and TRBJ2-7; the match to TRBD1 covers 7 bases. The J segment lost 2 bases and the V segment lost 7 bases, leaving 8 bases of the junction unmatched. The CDR3 has 14 amino acids. CDR1 MDHEN and CDR2 SYDVKM come from the germline V gene. This CDR3 reads CASMSGGFPYEQYF. CDR3 DNA: TGTGCCAGCATGTCAGGGGGATTTCCCTACGAGCAGTACTTC.

CDR3 DNA sequence: TGTGCCAGCGGGAAGCGGAGCAGGGAGCTGTTTTTT. Amino acids: CASGKRSRELFF. The chain couples TRBV2 to TRBJ2-2; D possibly corresponds to TRBD2 (5 bases). CDR3 length equals 12 residues. The germline CDR1 and CDR2 sequences are SNHLY and FYNNEI. The V and J ends lost 8 bases and 9 bases respectively, with 13 bases between them.

This clone was observed a few times. The rearrangement links TRBV6-1 to TRBJ1-2; D might be TRBD1 (6 bases). V dropped 2 bases and J dropped 13 bases, with 20 bases sitting between them. This CDR3 is 14 amino acids long. CDR1 is MNHNS, CDR2 SASEGT, per germline. The CDR3 sequence is CASSERSRGTSSTF. CDR3 DNA: TGTGCCAGCAGTGAACGAAGCAGGGGTACGTCATCCACCTTC.

This chain connects TRBV18 to TRBJ1-1; D might be TRBD1 (6 bases). CDR1 is KGHSH and CDR2 is LQKENI in the germline V gene. The CDR3 has 15 amino acids. Trimming took off 0 bases at V and 10 bases at J, with 18 bases between the two ends. The CDR3 here is CASSPPQDSRIRAFF. The CDR3 DNA is TGTGCCAGCTCACCACCGCAGGACAGTCGTATCCGAGCTTTCTTT.